This TCR beta chain appears in the sequencing data of a study of blood T cells in healthy people across ages (dated by TCRdb to between 2015 and 2017). General notes on the study: In model experiments, template switching captured about one uniquely barcoded TCR beta cDNA molecule for every two T cells. To track age-related changes in TCR beta repertoire diversity, the study relied on deep sequencing normalized with unique cDNA molecular identifiers. Donors were grouped into four age groups: young (average approximately 15 years), middle-aged (approximately 41), aged (62) and long-lived (just over 80). Donors of different ages were randomly distributed across sequencing lanes to avoid experimental bias. Using the same blood draw, the study looked at two additional independent replicas of 1 million unique cDNA reads for two donors, one aged 18 to 29 and the other aged 80 or older.

Systemically healthy Caucasian individuals from Russia, 35 to 50 in total and aged roughly 6 to 95 years, were included as donors. Ten milliliters of peripheral blood were drawn from each donor into EDTA-treated Vacutainer tubes. Ficoll-Paque density-gradient centrifugation was used to isolate PBMCs, with at least 6.5 million per sample. Total RNA, at least 6 micrograms per sample, was extracted from PBMCs with Trizol reagent. Naive CD45RAhigh/CD27high T cell percentages were measured by flow cytometry on a PBMC aliquot from every donor. On this clonotype itself: Its specific antigen is unknown. The record has no base qualities; no much larger clone is one base away.

The CDR3 spans 12 residues, from the cysteine through the phenylalanine. Only CDR3 DNA is held: 36 bases, read in frame from base 1. From the germline V gene, CDR1 is SQVTM and CDR2 is ANQGSEA. Cut back by 7 bases and 3 bases, the V and J ends lie 9 bases apart. The library was built by means of 5' RACE. Sequencing instrument: Illumina HiSeq 2500. A second roughly 6 to 12 cycle PCR used a sample-barcoded 5' primer and a J-beta primer mix. A template-switch 5' adaptor carrying 12 random nucleotides introduced a unique molecular identifier onto each TCR beta cDNA molecule. Each sample yielded at least 3 million CDR3-containing paired-end reads. First-strand cDNA was synthesized from all RNA with the Mint cDNA synthesis kit, primed by a TRBC-specific oligonucleotide. Following uracil-DNA glycosylase treatment, a first 18-cycle PCR with universal primers M1SS and BC2_uni_R was performed on all cDNA. The paper's data handling went like this. For normalization, 1 million high-quality reads, each with a distinct molecular identifier, were randomly selected from each sample. Instead of being binned into consensus sequences, reads with shared molecular identifiers were discarded. MiTCR, set to a Q25 quality threshold and the strictest error-elimination algorithm, was used for CDR3 identification, clonotype clustering and error correction. Lower-bound total TCR beta diversity was estimated with a nonparametric unseen species model using Euler transformation. TCRdb ran its own pipeline on the public reads, namely fastp trimming at Q25 and MiXCR clone calling, and kept in-frame beta chains. Rows are combined by CDR3 protein, so each entry shows the most common genes and DNA. None of the V and J calls come from the authors' own analysis; TCRdb made them. For this sample the table gives about 1.6 million distinct CDR3 sequences, of which around 35% were detected only once. Around 10% of the sample goes to the ten largest clones.

Paper-wide results and their limitations: Bulk unsorted PBMC profiling prevented conclusive comparison of naive and antigen-experienced compartments. A strong correlation was found between observed TCR beta diversity and the percentage of naive T cells measured by flow cytometry. Estimates of total diversity from one million sequenced T cells were regarded as lower bounds and underestimates. Compared with the aged group, the long-lived group had more naive CD4+ T cells, fewer expanded clones and increased TCR diversity, a pattern suggesting age selection. Because the CMV infection status of the donors was unknown, age-related changes in expanded clonotypes may potentially have been confounded. As age increased, observed TCR beta diversity per million T cells dropped in a roughly linear way, and a significant reduction was already evident by age about 36.

Sequences were obtained from blood. This receptor chain uses TRBV29-1 and TRBJ2-2; a tentative D match to TRBD1 spans 6 bases. This TCR derives from a woman aged 25 to 39 in good health. The bases are TGCAGCGGGGGACAATACACCGGGGAGCTGTTTTTT. Its amino acids are CSGGQYTGELFF.